Detailed here is one T cell receptor beta chain. This clonotype showed up just a few times. Its recognized antigen is unknown. It has no much larger one-base neighbor in the sample; base qualities were not kept. Every donor in the study was a healthy Caucasian. The twin cohort comprised three pairs of female monozygotic twins, all aged about 18 to 29 years. CD4+ and CD8+ T cell populations were isolated with positive isolation kits from Invitrogen. To prepare the library, 5' RACE was applied. Sequencing took place on an Illumina HiSeq 2000. Template switching added a universal primer binding site, and the final cDNA carried a unique molecular identifier that allowed TCR cDNA molecules to be counted accurately. Specific primers in the conserved constant-segment region were used to synthesize first-strand cDNA for the TCR alpha and beta chains. To control for contamination, each cDNA library was double barcoded with a SMART-Mk sample barcode plus Illumina barcodes. TruSeq adapter sequences along with Illumina sample barcodes were introduced in two successive PCR steps. The Illumina HiSeq platform was used with custom primers to sequence TCR alpha and beta cDNA libraries. For the original study's pipeline: MiGEC was used to process raw reads and extract unique molecular identifiers, and MiXCR was used to find CDR3 positions. Recombination models were inferred per individual with the repgenHMM and IGoR tools using an EM algorithm. The tcR package in R was used for shared clonotype analysis, with sharing normalized by the product of cloneset sizes. Out-of-frame nonproductive sequences were analyzed to study raw recombination free of thymic and clonal selection effects. Using fastp at Q25 and MiXCR, TCRdb reprocessed the public reads and kept productive beta chains. Identical CDR3 proteins give one entry, which carries the most common genes and DNA. These V and J calls originate from TCRdb's pipeline instead of the authors' own analysis. In this sample the table shows 200,000 to 300,000 distinct CDR3 sequences, around 7.6% of which occur a single time. Of the sample, around 5.4% falls within the top ten clones.

The data were obtained in a study of identical twins (dated by TCRdb to the mid-2010s). In the study overall: To test whether fetal clonotypes persist, the study used deep sequencing on TCR alpha and beta repertoires from monozygotic twins, unrelated adults of various ages, and cord blood. Replicate twin experiments were performed at different times using different library preparation protocols to rule out contamination.

Broad study findings and their caveats: Abundant cord blood beta clonotypes had fewer insertions, young adult naive repertoires showed a similar but weaker trend, and memory repertoires showed no such trend. Because the same donors could not be followed over many years, the conclusions relied on cross-sectional statistical analysis. A weaker excess of twin sharing was found in beta out-of-frame sequences because the signal-to-noise ratio was lowered by fewer shared sequences. Compared with coincidental sharing between unrelated individuals, out-of-frame TCR alpha sequences shared between twins had an excess of sequences with low generation probability. In monozygotic twins, out-of-frame TCR alpha sharing was systematically underestimated by recombination models, although the models agreed with sharing between unrelated individuals. Zero-insertion analyses could be partly confounded by invariant T cells such as MAIT and iNKT, although diverse VJ usage argued against such confounding for most clonotypes.

As encoded in the germline V gene (reference sequence), CDR1 is SEHNR while CDR2 is FQNEAQ. Here V drops 4 bases and J drops 5 bases, and the junction holds 12 bases not matched to any gene. The CDR3 starts with the cysteine, ends with the phenylalanine, and has 16 residues. The sequence is cut down to CDR3 DNA, 48 bases in frame from base 1. This sample also appeared in a second study, on yellow fever vaccine responses in identical twins. In that second paper, the authors write: The T cell response to vaccination in identical twins was reported by the authors to appear partly convergent and partly personalized. In the study, vaccine-responding T cell clones were precisely tracked in identical twins.

The specimen was CD8+ T cells sorted from blood. The receptor chain draws on TRBV7-9 and TRBJ2-7; 9 bases in the middle match TRBD1. The sequence derives from a woman between 18 and 30 years old in good health. The bases read TGTGCCAGCAGCTCGAGGCCCGGGACAGGGTTCCACGAGCAGTACTTC. The translation is CASSSRPGTGFHEQYF. The variable domain in full, with residues beyond the CDR3 obtained from the reference TRBV7-9 and TRBJ2-7 genes, is DTGVSQNPRHKITKRGQNVTFRCDPISEHNRLYWYRQTLGQGPEFLTYFQNEAQLEKSRLLSDRFSAERPKGSFSTLEIQRTEQGDSAMYLCASSSRPGTGFHEQYFGPGTRLTVT.